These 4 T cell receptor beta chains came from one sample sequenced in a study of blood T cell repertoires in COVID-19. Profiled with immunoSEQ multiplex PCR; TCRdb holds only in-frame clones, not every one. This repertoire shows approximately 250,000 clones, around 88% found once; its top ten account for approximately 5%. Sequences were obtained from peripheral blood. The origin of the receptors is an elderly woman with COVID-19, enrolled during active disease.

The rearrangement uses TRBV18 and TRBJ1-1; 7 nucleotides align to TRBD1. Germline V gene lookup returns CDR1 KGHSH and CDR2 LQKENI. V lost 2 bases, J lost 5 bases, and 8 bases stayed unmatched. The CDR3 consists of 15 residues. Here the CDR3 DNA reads TGTGCCAGCTCACCAAGCTATTCAGGGGGTACTGAAGCTTTCTTT. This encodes CASSPSYSGGTEAFF.

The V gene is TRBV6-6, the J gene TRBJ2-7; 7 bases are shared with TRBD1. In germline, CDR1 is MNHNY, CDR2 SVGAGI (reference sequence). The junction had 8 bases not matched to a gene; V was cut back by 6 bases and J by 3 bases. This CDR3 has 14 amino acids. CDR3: CASSQTGYNYEQYV. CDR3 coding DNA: TGTGCCAGCAGCCAGACAGGGTACAACTACGAGCAGTACGTC.

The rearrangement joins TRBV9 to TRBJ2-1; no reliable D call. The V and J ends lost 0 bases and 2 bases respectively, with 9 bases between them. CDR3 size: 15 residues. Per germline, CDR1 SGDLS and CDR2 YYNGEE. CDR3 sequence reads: CASSVVQAAYNEQFF. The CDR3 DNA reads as TGTGCCAGCAGCGTAGTGCAGGCCGCCTACAATGAGCAGTTCTTC. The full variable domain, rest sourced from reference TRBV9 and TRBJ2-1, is DSGVTQTPKHLITATGQRVTLRCSPRSGDLSVYWYQQSLDQGLQFLIQYYNGEERAKGNILERFSAQQFPDLHSELNLSSLELGDSALYFCASSVVQAAYNEQFFGPGTRLTVL.

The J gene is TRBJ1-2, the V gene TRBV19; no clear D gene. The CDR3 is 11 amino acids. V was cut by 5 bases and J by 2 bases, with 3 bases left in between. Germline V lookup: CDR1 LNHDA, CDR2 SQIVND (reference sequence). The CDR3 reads CASSVNYGYTF. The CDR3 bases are TGTGCCAGTAGTGTAAACTATGGCTACACCTTC. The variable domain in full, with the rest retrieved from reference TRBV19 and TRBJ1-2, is DGGITQSPKYLFRKEGQNVTLSCEQNLNHDAMYWYRQDPGQGLRLIYYSQIVNDFQKGDIAEGYSVSREKKESFPLTVTSAQKNPTAFYLCASSVNYGYTFGSGTRLTVV.